The T cell receptor (beta chain) under discussion was sequenced for a study of cytomegalovirus exposure and HLA in healthy donors. Regarding the study as a whole: A subsequent analysis found that TCR clusters from the first cohort also tended to co-occur in the 120 or so validation repertoires, with about 93% of cluster scores above 0.

Assay: immunoSEQ multiplex PCR; the TCRdb copy retains only in-frame clones and omits some. This table has some 100,000 clones, 70% to 90% appearing once. Worth noting for this clone: Its antigen is unknown.

The receptor's source is a young man in good health and CMV-seropositive. Sequencing input: PBMCs.

The CDR3 DNA sequence: TGTGCCAGCACCCCTGTTCGGACAGGGGGAGAGGGGTGGGCCCAGCATTTT. This codes for CASTPVRTGGEGWAQHF. This sequence joins TRBV28 and TRBJ1-5, with 10 bases lining up with TRBD1. Germline loops: CDR1 MDHEN, CDR2 SYDVKM. The CDR3 extends over 17 amino acids. V was pared by 7 bases and J by 11 bases, with 20 bases of the junction left unmatched.